This passage covers 22 T cell receptor beta chains from one sample sequenced in a study of cytomegalovirus exposure and HLA in healthy donors. It was with 60 Vbeta and 13 Jbeta primers that the PCR ran. The protocol was immunoSEQ multiplex PCR, while the TCRdb copy is restricted to in-frame clones and leaves out a portion. The top ten clones hold 5.5% to 7.5% of a sample with tens of thousands of clones, roughly 72% of them seen once. Input material: PBMCs. Receptors originate from a man in his fifties in good health and CMV-seronegative.

The chain links TRBV6-5 to TRBJ2-3; D uncertain. CDR3 length equals 15 residues. V gave up 4 bases and J gave up 1 base, with 12 bases separating them. CDR1 and CDR2 (germline): MNHEY, SVGAGI. In nucleotides, the CDR3 is TGTGCCAGCAGTTCAGCTAGTTTGGGCACAGATACGCAGTATTTT. Amino acid sequence: CASSSASLGTDTQYF.

This clone came up a few times. The chain carries TRBV6-5 and TRBJ1-1, with D perhaps matching TRBD1 (6 bases). Per the germline V gene, CDR1 is MNHEY and CDR2 is SVGAGI. Trimming removed 6 bases from V and 4 bases from J, with 15 bases in between. There are 14 residues in the CDR3. The CDR3 is CASSTGGPSTEAFF. The CDR3 DNA reads as TGTGCCAGCAGCACCGGGGGGCCGAGCACTGAAGCTTTCTTT.

V gene TRBV29-1 combines with J gene TRBJ2-2; D possibly corresponds to TRBD2 (6 bases). The CDR3 spans 13 residues. CDR1 is SQVTM and CDR2 is ANQGSEA in the germline V gene. Between the trimmed V and J ends, which lost 4 bases and 4 bases, there was a span of 10 bases. For the CDR3, the DNA is TGCAGCGTTGGCGGGGTCGGCACCGGGGAGCTGTTTTTT. Translated, it gives CSVGGVGTGELFF.

The genes are TRBV19 and TRBJ1-2, with D possibly being TRBD1 (5 bases). The germline V gene encodes CDR1 LNHDA and CDR2 SQIVND (reference sequence). The CDR3 spans 12 residues. The V gene lost 5 bases and the J gene lost 7 bases, with 11 bases spanning the gap. The DNA of the CDR3 is TGTGCCAGTAGTGGGACTGCCGGTGGCTACACCTTC. Translating gives CASSGTAGGYTF.

This chain links TRBV6-6 with TRBJ1-1, with D maybe TRBD1 (6 bases). This CDR3 contains 16 residues. Germline V gives CDR1 MNHNY, CDR2 SVGAGI (reference sequence). With 0 bases removed from V and 8 bases from J, the gap between germline ends came to 19 bases. In nucleotides, the CDR3 is TGTGCCAGCAGTTACTCATACCACAGGGCGATTGGGGAAGCTTTCTTT. Protein product: CASSYSYHRAIGEAFF.

A single count supports this clone. The chain employs TRBV7-2 and TRBJ1-2; no clear D. This CDR3 comprises 11 residues. Deletions cut 5 bases from V and 10 bases from J, with 11 bases between. Germline CDR1 reads SGHTA; CDR2 reads FQGNSA. For the CDR3, the DNA is TGTGCCAGCAGCCTCTATGGTGACTACACCTTC. Its translation is CASSLYGDYTF. The full variable domain, with the rest looked up from reference TRBV7-2 and TRBJ1-2, is GAGVSQSPSNKVTEKGKDVELRCDPISGHTALYWYRQSLGQGLEFLIYFQGNSAPDKSGLPSDRFSAERTGGSVSTLTIQRTQQEDSAVYLCASSLYGDYTFGSGTRLTVV.

The rearrangement links TRBV5-1 to TRBJ1-3; D is possibly TRBD1 (5 bases). The germline gives CDR1 SGHRS, CDR2 YFSETQ. The CDR3 length is 13 residues. V lost 4 bases and J 0 bases, leaving 5 bases between the germline ends. In DNA, the CDR3 is TGCGCCAGCAGCCAGGGCTCTGGAAACACCATATATTTT. Translating it yields CASSQGSGNTIYF.

This clone is a singleton in its sample. CDR3: CASRPTVNTEAFF. Written as DNA, the CDR3 is TGCGCCAGCAGGCCTACAGTGAACACTGAAGCTTTCTTT. The chain recombines TRBV10-1 with TRBJ1-1, with D hard to call. The length of the CDR3 is 13 residues. Trimming stripped 6 bases from V and 0 bases from J, with 8 bases between. In germline, CDR1 is WNHNN, CDR2 SYGVQD (reference sequence).

This clone was detected a few times. V usage is TRBV6-5 and J usage is TRBJ1-1, with D maybe TRBD1 (5 bases). The CDR3 has 12 amino acids. Per the germline V gene, CDR1 is MNHEY and CDR2 is SVGAGI. Trimming removed 0 bases from V and 9 bases from J, with 8 bases in between. DNA for the CDR3: TGTGCCAGCAGTTACTCGACAGAAAAAGCTTTCTTT. Protein product: CASSYSTEKAFF.

CDR3 residues: CASSGSTEAFF. CDR3 DNA sequence: TGCGCCAGCAGTGGGAGCACTGAAGCTTTCTTT. The chain couples TRBV10-1 to TRBJ1-1; D ambiguous. V was trimmed by 4 bases and J by 4 bases, leaving 4 bases between them. Germline V gene data show CDR1 as WNHNN and CDR2 as SYGVQD (reference sequence). The CDR3 consists of 11 residues.

Notes on this clone: One junction end disagrees with the germline gene, perhaps due to a read error. This chain links TRBV7-7 with TRBJ2-1, with D tentatively TRBD2 (5 bases). The CDR3 has 15 amino acids. The germline CDR1 and CDR2 sequences are SSHAT and FNYEAQ (reference sequence). The CDR3 region is CASSLTSGMNNEQFF. In DNA, the CDR3 is TGTGCTAGCAGCTTAACCTCGGGGATGAACAATGAGCAGTTCTTC.

In this sample, this clone turned up a few times. V usage is TRBV4-1 and J usage is TRBJ1-6; 7 bases agree with TRBD1. CDR3 size: 17 residues. Germline values: CDR1 MGHRA, CDR2 YSYEKL. Trimming took 5 bases from V and 5 from J; bases not matched to a gene: 12. CDR3 DNA: TGCGCCAGCAGCTTATGGACAGGACCACGAAATAATTCACCCCTCCACTTT. Its translation: CASSLWTGPRNNSPLHF.

The J gene is TRBJ1-2, the V gene TRBV7-2, with TRBD1 identical over 7 bases. The CDR3 contains 16 residues. V lost 4 bases to trimming and J lost 8 bases; unmatched junction nucleotides: 16. Germline CDR1 SGHTA, CDR2 FQGNSA. DNA for the CDR3: TGTGCCAGCAGCTCCGGACCGAACGTAGGGGGCCAAGGCTACACCTTC. Amino acids: CASSSGPNVGGQGYTF.

The V and J genes are TRBV6-1 and TRBJ1-3; D is unclear. In germline, CDR1 is MNHNS, CDR2 SASEGT. This CDR3 spans 15 amino acids. Trimming left V 1 base short and J 0 bases short, with 7 bases between. Written as DNA, the CDR3 is TGTGCCAGCAGTGAAGGCGTGATCTCTGGAAACACCATATATTTT. It encodes CASSEGVISGNTIYF.

This rearrangement joins TRBV5-6 to TRBJ1-2; 7 bases are a match to TRBD1. The length of the CDR3 is 14 residues. With 0 bases clipped from V and 7 bases from J, the junction kept 6 bases outside the gene matches. Germline V gene lookup returns CDR1 SGHDT and CDR2 YYEEEE. The CDR3 here is CASSLESYRGGYTF. The CDR3 nucleotides read TGTGCCAGCAGCTTGGAATCCTACAGGGGTGGCTACACCTTC.

The chain is built from TRBV19 and TRBJ2-3; D ambiguous. The CDR3 spans 11 residues. CDR1 and CDR2 (germline): LNHDA, SQIVND (reference sequence). V lost 7 bases and J lost 0, with 2 bases in between. CDR3 region: CASTSTDTQYF. CDR3 nucleotides: TGTGCCAGTACTAGCACAGATACGCAGTATTTT.

This chain joins TRBV5-8 and TRBJ1-1; D uncertain. V lost 6 bases and J lost 5, with 11 bases in between. The CDR3 contains 12 residues. Germline loops: CDR1 SGHTS, CDR2 YDEGEE. The CDR3 nucleotides are TGTGCCAGCACCCGAGTATCTACTGAAGCTTTCTTT. Amino acid sequence: CASTRVSTEAFF.

This chain uses TRBV10-2 with TRBJ1-1; 7 bases map to TRBD1. CDR3 length: 13 amino acids. CDR1 is WSHSY, CDR2 SAAADI, per germline. Trimming removed 5 bases from V and 4 bases from J; junction bases left unmatched: 4. CDR3: CASSLQGSTEAFF. Here the CDR3 DNA reads TGCGCCAGCAGTTTACAGGGGAGCACTGAAGCTTTCTTT.

Points on this clone: Other nucleotide sequences in the sample specify the same CDR3. The V and J genes are TRBV18 and TRBJ1-1; 7 nucleotides align to TRBD1. The germline V gene encodes CDR1 KGHSH and CDR2 LQKENI. The CDR3 consists of 13 residues. The J segment lost 4 bases and the V segment lost 3 bases, leaving 2 bases of the junction unmatched. In DNA form, the CDR3 reads TGTGCCAGCTCACCGTCAGGGGGCACTGAAGCTTTCTTT. Amino acids: CASSPSGGTEAFF.

This clone was detected only once. This chain joins TRBV30 and TRBJ2-1, with 7 bases matching TRBD2. V dropped 4 bases and J dropped 6; count of bases not matched to a gene: 15. Germline-derived CDR1 and CDR2 are GTSNPN and SVGIG (reference sequence). The CDR3 runs to 16 residues. The CDR3 protein is CAWTRTGDYNPNEQFF. Here the CDR3 DNA reads TGTGCCTGGACCCGGACGGGGGACTACAACCCCAATGAGCAGTTCTTC. Looking up the rest from reference TRBV30 and TRBJ2-1 gives the full variable domain: SQTIHQWPATLVQPVGSPLSLECTVEGTSNPNLYWYRQAAGRGLQLLFYSVGIGQISSEVPQNLSASRPQDRQFILSSKKLLLSDSGFYLCAWTRTGDYNPNEQFFGPGTRLTVL.

This sequence joins TRBV5-1 and TRBJ1-5, with 7 bases that match TRBD1. Germline V gene lookup returns CDR1 SGHRS and CDR2 YFSETQ. V was pared by 0 bases and J by 5 bases, with 2 bases of the junction left unmatched. The CDR3 runs to 14 residues. CDR3 nucleotides: TGCGCCAGCAGCTTGGGACAGGGAGATCAGCCCCAGCATTTT. It translates to CASSLGQGDQPQHF.

This clone was observed once. This chain links TRBV4-2 with TRBJ2-5; 7 nucleotides align to TRBD2. The V segment lost 0 bases and the J segment 4 bases; nucleotides outside the gene matches: 11. The length of the CDR3 is 17 residues. Germline CDR1 and CDR2: LGHNA and YNFKEQ. The DNA of the CDR3 is TGTGCCAGCAGCCAAGAGAGGGACTCAGCGGGAATAGAGACCCAGTACTTC. As protein: CASSQERDSAGIETQYF.